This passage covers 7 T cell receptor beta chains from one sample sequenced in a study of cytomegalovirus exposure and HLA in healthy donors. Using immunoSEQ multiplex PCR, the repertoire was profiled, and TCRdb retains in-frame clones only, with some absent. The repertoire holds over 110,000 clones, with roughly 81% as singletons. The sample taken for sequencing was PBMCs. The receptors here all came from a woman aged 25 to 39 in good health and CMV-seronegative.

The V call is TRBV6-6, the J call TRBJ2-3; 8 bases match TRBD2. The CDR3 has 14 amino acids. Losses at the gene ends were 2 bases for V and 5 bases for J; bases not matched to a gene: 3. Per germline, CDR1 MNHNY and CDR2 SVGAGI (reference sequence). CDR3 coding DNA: TGTGCCAGCAGTTACCTGGCGGGGGGAGATACGCAGTATTTT. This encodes CASSYLAGGDTQYF.

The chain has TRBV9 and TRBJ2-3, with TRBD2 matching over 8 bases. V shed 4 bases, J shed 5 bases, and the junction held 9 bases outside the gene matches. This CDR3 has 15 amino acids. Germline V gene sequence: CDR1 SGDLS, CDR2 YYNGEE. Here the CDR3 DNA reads TGTGCCAGCAGCTATCCGGGACTAGGACAAGATACGCAGTATTTT. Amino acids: CASSYPGLGQDTQYF.

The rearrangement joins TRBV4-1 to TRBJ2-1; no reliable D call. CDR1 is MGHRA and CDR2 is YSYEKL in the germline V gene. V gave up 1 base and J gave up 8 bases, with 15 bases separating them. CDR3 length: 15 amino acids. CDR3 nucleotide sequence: TGCGCCAGCAGCCAAGTTTTATCACAGAGAGATGAGCAGTTCTTC. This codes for CASSQVLSQRDEQFF.

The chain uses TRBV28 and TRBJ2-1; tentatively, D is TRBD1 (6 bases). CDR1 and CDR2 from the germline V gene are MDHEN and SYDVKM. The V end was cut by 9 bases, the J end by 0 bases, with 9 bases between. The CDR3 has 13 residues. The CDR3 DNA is TGTGCCAGTCAGGGGAGCTCCTACAATGAGCAGTTCTTC. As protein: CASQGSSYNEQFF.

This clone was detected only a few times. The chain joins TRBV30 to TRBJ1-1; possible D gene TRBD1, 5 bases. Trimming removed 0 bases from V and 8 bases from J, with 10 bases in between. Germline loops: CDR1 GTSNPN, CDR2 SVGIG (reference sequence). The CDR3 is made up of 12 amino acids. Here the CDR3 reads CAWSVRGGEAFF. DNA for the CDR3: TGTGCCTGGAGTGTACGCGGGGGGGAAGCTTTCTTT.

The CDR3 region is CASSQDPTNRAQETQYF. The CDR3 DNA is TGTGCCAGCAGCCAAGACCCCACGAACAGGGCACAAGAGACCCAGTACTTC. V usage is TRBV14 and J usage is TRBJ2-5; a weak D match, TRBD1 (6 bases). The CDR3 has 17 residues. Trimming removed 0 bases from V and 2 bases from J, with 16 bases in between. The V gene's germline CDR1 is SGHDN and CDR2 FVKESK.

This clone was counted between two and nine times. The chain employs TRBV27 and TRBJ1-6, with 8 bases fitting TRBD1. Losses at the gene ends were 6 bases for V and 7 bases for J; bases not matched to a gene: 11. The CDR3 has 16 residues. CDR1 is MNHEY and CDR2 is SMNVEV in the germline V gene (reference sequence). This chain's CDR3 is CASSLGQGAPNSPLHF. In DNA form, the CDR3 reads TGTGCCAGCAGCTTAGGACAGGGCGCTCCAAATTCACCCCTCCACTTT.